This T cell receptor (beta chain) derives from a study of cytomegalovirus exposure and HLA in healthy donors. The PCR ran on 60 Vbeta and 13 Jbeta primers. Sequenced by immunoSEQ multiplex PCR; TCRdb stores in-frame clones only, minus some. The sample lists some 250,000 clones; 82% were seen once. General study points: The presence/absence work took it that sequencing depth was about the same across donors. Rare sequences made up most TCRs, while some public TCRs were found in many donors.

Regarding this clone: What it binds is not known.

The clonotype originates from a woman aged 40 to 49 in good health and CMV-seropositive. The sequenced material came from PBMCs.

This CDR3 reads CASSLARQGNGYTF. CDR3 DNA: TGCGCCAGCAGCTTGGCCCGGCAGGGTAATGGCTACACCTTC. The rearrangement joins TRBV5-1 to TRBJ1-2; TRBD1 is a possible D gene (5 bases). V was clipped by 0 bases and J by 6 bases, with 12 bases between them. This CDR3 is 14 amino acids long. CDR1 is SGHRS, CDR2 YFSETQ, per germline. The full variable domain, its missing parts supplied by reference TRBV5-1 and TRBJ1-2, is KAGVTQTPRYLIKTRGQQVTLSCSPISGHRSVSWYQQTPGQGLQFLFEYFSETQRNKGNFPGRFSGRQFSNSRSEMNVSTLELGDSALYLCASSLARQGNGYTFGSGTRLTVV.